A selection of T cell receptor beta chains follows, all from one sample in a study of T cell clones after liver transplantation. Some clones are missing from TCRdb's copy, which holds only in-frame ones; the method was immunoSEQ multiplex PCR. The sample contains 50,000 to 60,000 clones, more than 70% of which appear only once. The specimen comprised CD4+ T cells from blood, sampled at the 22-month timepoint. All receptors come from a human patient who received a liver transplant. Some of the T cells may derive from the graft donor. Each CDR3 is given with its conserved first and last residue.

V gene: TRBV5-1; J gene: TRBJ2-7; CDR3 protein: CASSLALQVGEQYF
V gene: TRBV28; J gene: TRBJ2-7; CDR3 protein: CASIQVGRGAYEQYF
V gene: TRBV11-2; J gene: TRBJ1-1; CDR3 protein: CASSLAGNTEAFF
V gene: TRBV27; J gene: TRBJ1-5; CDR3 protein: CASSRQPNQPQHF
V gene: TRBV19; J gene: TRBJ2-1; CDR3 protein: CASSRDEQFF
V gene: TRBV30; J gene: TRBJ2-5; CDR3 protein: CAWAHRGHPRETQYF
V gene: TRBV19; J gene: TRBJ1-3; CDR3 protein: CASRGNSGNTIYF
V gene: TRBV19; J gene: TRBJ1-2; CDR3 protein: CASSIESQAAFGYTF
V gene: TRBV19; J gene: TRBJ2-7; CDR3 protein: CASSWDRDRFYEQYF
V gene: TRBV5-8; J gene: TRBJ1-1; CDR3 protein: CASRPSGGVGTEAFF
V gene: TRBV7-2; J gene: TRBJ2-3; CDR3 protein: CASSLADIYTDTQYF
V gene: TRBV7-2; J gene: TRBJ1-1; CDR3 protein: CASSLNSRRGWNTEAFF
V gene: TRBV29-1; J gene: TRBJ2-3; CDR3 protein: CSVVRIETDTQYF
V gene: TRBV11-2; J gene: TRBJ2-1; CDR3 protein: CASSLDPQGYNEQFF
V gene: TRBV7-2; J gene: TRBJ2-3; CDR3 protein: CASSSRPGLAADTQYF
V gene: TRBV7-9; J gene: TRBJ2-3; CDR3 protein: CASSLARTTDTQYF
V gene: TRBV25-1; J gene: TRBJ2-1; CDR3 protein: CASSELAGAVEQFF
V gene: TRBV19; J gene: TRBJ1-2; CDR3 protein: CASSTKTEANYGYTF
V gene: TRBV5-4; J gene: TRBJ2-3; CDR3 protein: CASSRGSQSTDTQYF
V gene: TRBV30; J gene: TRBJ2-3; CDR3 protein: CAWSGRQGRVTDTQYF
V gene: TRBV4-1; J gene: TRBJ2-3; CDR3 protein: CASFGGGNSDTQYF
V gene: TRBV7-2; J gene: TRBJ2-5; CDR3 protein: CASSLGPSRAETQYF
V gene: TRBV29-1; J gene: TRBJ1-4; CDR3 protein: CSVSGASHEKLFF
V gene: TRBV20-1; J gene: TRBJ1-2; CDR3 protein: CSANPQGGYTF
V gene: TRBV27; J gene: TRBJ2-3; CDR3 protein: CASSSGGETDTQYF
V gene: TRBV19; J gene: TRBJ2-1; CDR3 protein: CASSNLAGGSSYNEQFF
V gene: TRBV7-2; J gene: TRBJ1-2; CDR3 protein: CASSLGTGANTGYGYTF
V gene: TRBV6-5; J gene: TRBJ2-2; CDR3 protein: CASSYSGRIFTGELFF
V gene: TRBV27; J gene: TRBJ1-1; CDR3 protein: CASKGFSNTEAFF
V gene: TRBV6-5; J gene: TRBJ1-6; CDR3 protein: CASLLTRGSPLHF
V gene: TRBV9; J gene: TRBJ1-4; CDR3 protein: CASSAGTGTATNEKLFF
V gene: TRBV6-1; J gene: TRBJ1-2; CDR3 protein: CASRGQLTNYGYTF
V gene: TRBV15; J gene: TRBJ2-7; CDR3 protein: CATSREPGLAGAYEQYF
V gene: TRBV7-9; J gene: TRBJ2-3; CDR3 protein: CASRGTGDTDTQYF
V gene: TRBV7-8; J gene: TRBJ1-1; CDR3 protein: CASSLDRRLGREAFF
V gene: TRBV10-1; J gene: TRBJ1-1; CDR3 protein: CASSESSGTKNTEAFF
V gene: TRBV11-3; J gene: TRBJ2-2; CDR3 protein: CASTRTANTGELFF
V gene: TRBV10-3; J gene: TRBJ2-7; CDR3 protein: CAISRGGPTYEQYF
V gene: TRBV12-5; J gene: TRBJ2-3; CDR3 protein: CASGRGTASFTDTQYF
V gene: TRBV10-3; J gene: TRBJ2-2; CDR3 protein: CAIPRSEVDGELFF
V gene: TRBV18; J gene: TRBJ1-6; CDR3 protein: CASSPQGPSSPLHF
V gene: TRBV19; J gene: TRBJ1-2; CDR3 protein: CASSTGTNEGFIDGYTF
V gene: TRBV11-2; J gene: TRBJ1-2; CDR3 protein: CASAEGASGYTF
V gene: TRBV7-2; J gene: TRBJ2-7; CDR3 protein: CASSPYLAGGSEQYF
V gene: TRBV9; J gene: TRBJ1-2; CDR3 protein: CASSVDGQVNPYGYTF
V gene: TRBV7-4; J gene: TRBJ2-7; CDR3 protein: CASSLGEQRPSYEQYF
V gene: TRBV19; J gene: TRBJ1-2; CDR3 protein: CASNTPGQASIGYTF
V gene: TRBV27; J gene: TRBJ2-2; CDR3 protein: CASSSRGDLMNTGELFF
V gene: TRBV6-5; J gene: TRBJ1-2; CDR3 protein: CASSYIQIQGNGYTF
V gene: TRBV7-8; J gene: TRBJ2-1; CDR3 protein: CASSLTGAAPRKFF